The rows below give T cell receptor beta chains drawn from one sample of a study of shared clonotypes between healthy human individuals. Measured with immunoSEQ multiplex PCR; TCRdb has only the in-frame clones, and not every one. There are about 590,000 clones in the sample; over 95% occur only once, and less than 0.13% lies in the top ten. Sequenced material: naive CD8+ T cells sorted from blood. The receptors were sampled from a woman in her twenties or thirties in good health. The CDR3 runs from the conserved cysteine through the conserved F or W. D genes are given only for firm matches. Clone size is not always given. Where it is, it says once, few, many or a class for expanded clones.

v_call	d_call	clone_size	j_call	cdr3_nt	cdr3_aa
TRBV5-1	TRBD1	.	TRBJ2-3	TGCGCCAGCAGCTGGAATCGACAGGGAAGCACAGATACGCAGTATTTT	CASSWNRQGSTDTQYF
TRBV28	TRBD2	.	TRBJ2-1	TGTGCCAGCAGTTTATTACTAGCGGGCGGAAATGAGCAGTTCTTC	CASSLLLAGGNEQFF
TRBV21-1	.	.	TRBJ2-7	TGTGCCAGCAGCAATCCCAGCCGCCGCTACGAGCAGTACTTC	CASSNPSRRYEQYF
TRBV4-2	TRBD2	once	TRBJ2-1	TGTGCCAGCAGCCAAGACCCTCTAAGACTAGCGGGAAGGTACAATGAGCAGTTCTTC	CASSQDPLRLAGRYNEQFF
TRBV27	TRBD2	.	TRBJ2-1	TGTGCCAGCAGTAGCGGGACTAGCGGGAGTAGGGATGAGCAGTTCTTC	CASSSGTSGSRDEQFF
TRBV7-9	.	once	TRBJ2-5	TGTGCCAGCAGCGCCCCAAGTGTTGGCTCCAGAGAGACCCAGTACTTC	CASSAPSVGSRETQYF
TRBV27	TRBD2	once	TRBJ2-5	TGTGCCAGCGCGGATGACGGGACTAGCGGGAGTGTTGAGGAGACCCAGTACTTC	CASADDGTSGSVEETQYF
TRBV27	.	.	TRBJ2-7	TGTGCCAGCAGTATCAGGGGGGACTACGAGCAGTACTTC	CASSIRGDYEQYF
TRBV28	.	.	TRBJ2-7	TGTGCCAGCAGTGGCTTCTCCTACGAGCAGTACTTC	CASSGFSYEQYF
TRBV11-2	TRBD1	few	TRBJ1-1	TGTGCCAGCAGACAGGACAGGGGATGGACTGAAGCTTTCTTT	CASRQDRGWTEAFF
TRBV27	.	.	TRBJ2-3	TGTGCCAGCAGTCCGGCCACCTCGGATACGCAGTATTTT	CASSPATSDTQYF
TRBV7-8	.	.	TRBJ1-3	TGTGCCAGCAGCTTAGCGTTGGGACCCGGGAACACCATATATTTT	CASSLALGPGNTIYF
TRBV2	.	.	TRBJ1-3	TGTGCCAGCAGTGAAGCAGGAAACACCATATATTTT	CASSEAGNTIYF
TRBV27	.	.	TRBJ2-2	TGTGCCAGCAGTTCGAGGGGCGCGTACACCGGGGAGCTGTTTTTT	CASSSRGAYTGELFF
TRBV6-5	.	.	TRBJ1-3	TGTGCCAGCAGTTTAGGGGACGGAAACACCATATATTTT	CASSLGDGNTIYF
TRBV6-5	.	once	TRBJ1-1	TGTGCCAGCAGTTACTCGGAGGGGAGGACTGAAGCTTTCTTT	CASSYSEGRTEAFF
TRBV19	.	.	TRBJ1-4	TGTGCCAGTAACCGGGACACACCTAATGAAAAACTGTTTTTT	CASNRDTPNEKLFF
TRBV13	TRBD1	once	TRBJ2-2	TGTGCCAGCAGCTCGACCGGGACAGGGAAGGTCGGGGAGCTGTTTTTT	CASSSTGTGKVGELFF
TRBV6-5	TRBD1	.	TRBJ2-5	TGTGCCAGCAGGGACAGGGTTAGGGAGACCCAGTACTTC	CASRDRVRETQYF
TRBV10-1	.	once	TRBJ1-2	TGCGCCAGCAGTGAGGGGACCAACTATGGCTACACCTTC	CASSEGTNYGYTF
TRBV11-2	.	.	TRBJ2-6	TGTGCCAGCAGCGCCGTAGCGGTCCTCTCTGGGGCCAACGTCCTGACTTTC	CASSAVAVLSGANVLTF
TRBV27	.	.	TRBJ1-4	TGTGCCAGCAAGGGGCCGAGGGAAAAACTGTTTTTT	CASKGPREKLFF